This is a list of T cell receptor beta chains from one sample in a study of OX40 agonist ivuxolimab in advanced cancers. Sequencing used immunoSEQ multiplex PCR; TCRdb keeps in-frame clones, though not all of them. The sample carries about 48,000 clones, about 90% recorded once. The sample consisted of CD4+ or CD8+ T cells sorted from blood, taken in a trial of the OX40 agonist ivuxolimab. Source of these receptors: an adult with an advanced solid tumor such as melanoma, head and neck, liver or kidney cancer. The CDR3 runs from the conserved cysteine through the conserved F or W. Fields, in order: clone size, J gene, D gene, V gene, CDR3 protein, CDR3 DNA. The D gene is left open where the match is weak. Some rows mark clone size as missing; the rest say once, few, many or name a class of expanded clone.

>NA|TRBJ2-5|NA|TRBV9
CASSVVGGVETQYF
TGTGCCAGCAGCGTAGTGGGGGGCGTAGAGACCCAGTACTTC
>NA|TRBJ2-3|TRBD1|TRBV7-2
CASSPQGRGTDTQYF
TGTGCCAGCAGCCCACAGGGGCGAGGCACAGATACGCAGTATTTT
>once|TRBJ1-2|TRBD1|TRBV27
CASSFGQGSGYTF
TGTGCCAGCAGTTTTGGACAGGGGAGTGGCTACACCTTC
>NA|TRBJ2-3|NA|TRBV19
CAVGDTQYF
TGTGCCGTGGGGGATACGCAGTATTTT
>NA|TRBJ1-6|TRBD1|TRBV2
CASFTGVGYSPLHF
TGTGCCAGCTTTACAGGGGTTGGATATTCACCCCTCCACTTT
>few|TRBJ2-7|TRBD2|TRBV19
CASSIGLAGGYYEQYF
TGTGCCAGTAGTATTGGACTAGCGGGGGGTTACTACGAGCAGTACTTC
>NA|TRBJ1-4|NA|TRBV19
CASGRGAASEKLFF
TGTGCCAGTGGCCGGGGCGCCGCATCCGAAAAACTGTTTTTT
>NA|TRBJ2-7|TRBD1|TRBV5-1
CASSLMDRSYEQYF
TGCGCCAGCAGCTTGATGGACAGGAGCTACGAGCAGTACTTC
>NA|TRBJ2-7|TRBD1|TRBV27
CASSPPTGDYEQYF
TGTGCCAGCAGTCCCCCAACAGGGGACTACGAGCAGTACTTC
>NA|TRBJ1-1|NA|TRBV27
CASSFSGNTEAFF
TGTGCCAGCAGTTTCTCAGGGAACACTGAAGCTTTCTTT
>NA|TRBJ1-2|NA|TRBV29-1
CSAGEDSSNYGYTF
TGCAGCGCCGGCGAGGACTCGAGTAACTATGGCTACACCTTC
>NA|TRBJ2-7|TRBD2|TRBV2
CASIGLAGAYEQYF
TGTGCCAGCATTGGACTAGCGGGGGCCTACGAGCAGTACTTC
>NA|TRBJ1-5|NA|TRBV4-1
CASSQVFNAASNQPQHF
TGCGCCAGCAGCCAAGTTTTCAACGCGGCTAGCAATCAGCCCCAGCATTTT
>NA|TRBJ2-3|NA|TRBV11-2
CASTTADTQYF
TGTGCCAGCACCACCGCAGATACGCAGTATTTT
>NA|TRBJ1-4|NA|TRBV9
CASSVGGINEKLFF
TGTGCCAGCAGCGTAGGGGGTATTAATGAAAAACTGTTTTTT
>NA|TRBJ1-1|NA|TRBV6-6
CASSYRGDTEAFF
TGTGCCAGCAGTTATCGGGGGGACACTGAAGCTTTCTTT
>NA|TRBJ2-7|NA|TRBV27
CASKGTGSYEQYF
TGTGCCAGCAAAGGGACGGGTTCCTACGAGCAGTACTTC
>NA|TRBJ2-1|NA|TRBV4-3
CASSQEGGGKLSNEQFF
TGCGCCAGCAGCCAAGAAGGAGGGGGAAAACTGTCCAATGAGCAGTTCTTC
>NA|TRBJ1-5|NA|TRBV5-5
CASSPDFSNQPQHF
TGTGCCAGCAGCCCCGATTTTAGCAATCAGCCCCAGCATTTT
>NA|TRBJ2-2|NA|TRBV19
CASSPYTGELFF
TGTGCCAGTTCCCCGTACACCGGGGAGCTGTTTTTT
>NA|TRBJ2-7|TRBD2|TRBV6-6
CASGLAGSYEQYF
TGTGCCAGCGGACTAGCGGGATCCTACGAGCAGTACTTC
>NA|TRBJ2-2|NA|TRBV9
CASSEGVTGELFF
TGTGCCAGCAGCGAGGGGGTAACCGGGGAGCTGTTTTTT